One sample yielded the 3 T cell receptor beta chains listed below, sequenced in a study of T cells during gluten challenge in celiac disease. Paired single-cell TRA and TRB sequences were amplified by three nested PCRs with multiplexed primers. TCRdb re-called the single-cell sequencing reads through MiXCR, storing one row per CDR3 protein. The data contain 350 to 500 distinct CDR3 sequences, about 33% of them singletons. The starting material was gluten-specific CD4+ T cells sorted from the duodenum using tetramers, obtained at baseline or on day 14 of gluten challenge (not recorded which). The receptors come from a female donor with celiac disease.

J is TRBJ1-1 and V is TRBV7-3, with TRBD1 as a possible D gene (5 bases). CDR1 and CDR2 from the germline V gene are SGHTA and FQGTGA. Deletions cut 0 bases from V and 7 bases from J, with 12 bases between. This CDR3 has 14 amino acids. The CDR3 reads CASSLTGLGIEAFF. CDR3 sequence (DNA): TGTGCCAGCAGCTTAACGGGACTGGGCATTGAAGCTTTCTTT.

This rearrangement joins TRBV29-1 to TRBJ2-3; D possibly corresponds to TRBD2 (6 bases). The CDR3 has 14 residues. Germline V lookup: CDR1 SQVTM, CDR2 ANQGSEA. The V end lost 6 bases, the J end lost 0 bases, and 13 bases lay between the germline ends. CDR3 in DNA: TGCAGCGTGGCGACTAGTTGGAGCACAGATACGCAGTATTTT. Translating it yields CSVATSWSTDTQYF.

This chain connects TRBV4-2 to TRBJ1-2, with D perhaps matching TRBD1 (5 bases). Germline assignment: CDR1 LGHNA and CDR2 YNFKEQ. V lost 1 base to trimming and J lost 8 bases, with 14 bases between them. This CDR3 is 14 amino acids long. CDR3 sequence (DNA): TGTGCCAGCAGCCAAGTTAATACGGACAAGGGCTACACCTTC. Translating it yields CASSQVNTDKGYTF.